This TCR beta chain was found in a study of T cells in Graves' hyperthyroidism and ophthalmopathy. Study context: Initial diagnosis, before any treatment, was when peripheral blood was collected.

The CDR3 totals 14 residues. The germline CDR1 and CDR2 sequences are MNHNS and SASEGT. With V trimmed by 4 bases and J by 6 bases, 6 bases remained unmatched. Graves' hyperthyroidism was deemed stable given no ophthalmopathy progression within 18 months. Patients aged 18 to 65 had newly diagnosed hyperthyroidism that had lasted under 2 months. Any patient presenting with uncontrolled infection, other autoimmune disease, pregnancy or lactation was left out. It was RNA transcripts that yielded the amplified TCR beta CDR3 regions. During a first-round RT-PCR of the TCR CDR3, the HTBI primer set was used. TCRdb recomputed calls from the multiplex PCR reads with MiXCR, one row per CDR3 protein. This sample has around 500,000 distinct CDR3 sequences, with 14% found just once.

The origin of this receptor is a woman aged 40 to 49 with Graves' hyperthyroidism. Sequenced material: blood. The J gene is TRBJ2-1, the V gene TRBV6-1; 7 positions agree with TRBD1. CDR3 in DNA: TGTGCCAGCAGTGTGGGGGCAGGGGGCAATGAGCAGTTCTTC. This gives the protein CASSVGAGGNEQFF.